This T cell receptor (beta chain) was identified during a study of blood T cell repertoires in COVID-19. Across the whole study: Samples representing acute and convalescent COVID-19 were sourced from the United States, Italy and Spain. From T cells, B-cell-depleted T cells, or PBMCs came the material, which was cDNA or gDNA.

CDR1 is SNHLY, CDR2 FYNNEI, per germline. V shed 7 bases and J 1 base; nucleotides not matched to a gene: 9. The CDR3 contains 15 residues. TCRdb's table, derived via immunoSEQ multiplex PCR, lists solely in-frame clones and lacks some. The sample records hundreds of thousands of clones, roughly 91% being singletons. The rearrangement uses TRBV2 and TRBJ2-7; the match to TRBD1 covers 8 bases. This clonotype originated in a man aged 35 to 55 with acute or convalescent COVID-19. The sample was peripheral blood. CDR3 bases: TGTGCCAGCACCTGGGGACAGGCCAAATCCTACGAGCAGTACTTC. Translating gives CASTWGQAKSYEQYF.